The 11 T cell receptor beta chains given below trace back to one sample, sequenced in a study of blood T cell repertoires in COVID-19. Profiled with immunoSEQ multiplex PCR; TCRdb holds only in-frame clones, not every one. The table shows more than 110,000 clones, with more than 85% occurring only once. Input material: peripheral blood. Source of these receptors: a human donor in a cohort sampled during active COVID-19.

This chain links TRBV6-5 with TRBJ1-5, with 7 bases aligning to TRBD1. CDR1 is MNHEY and CDR2 is SVGAGI in the germline V gene. This CDR3 has 15 residues. V shed 6 bases, J shed 5 bases, and the junction held 10 bases outside the gene matches. The CDR3, as DNA: TGTGCCAGCAGGGGCCAGGGGGACAGCTATCAGCCCCAGCATTTT. Residues: CASRGQGDSYQPQHF.

The rearrangement links TRBV2 to TRBJ2-7; possibly TRBD1 for D (5 bases). Trimming shortened V by 1 base and J by 2 bases, and 12 bases separated the two germline ends. Germline assignment: CDR1 SNHLY and CDR2 FYNNEI. The CDR3 has 15 residues. The CDR3 sequence: CASSEGRQGPYEQYF. The DNA for the CDR3 is TGTGCCAGCAGTGAAGGGCGCCAGGGCCCCTACGAGCAGTACTTC.

This chain links TRBV13 with TRBJ2-1; a weak D match, TRBD2 (6 bases). CDR1 and CDR2 (germline): PRHDT, FYEKMQ (reference sequence). CDR3 size: 12 residues. Between the trimmed V and J ends, which lost 1 base and 9 bases, there was a span of 7 bases. Here the CDR3 DNA reads TGTGCCAGCAGCTTAGAGGGAGGTGAGCAGTTCTTC. Protein sequence: CASSLEGGEQFF. Full variable domain (missing parts from reference TRBV13 and TRBJ2-1): AAGVIQSPRHLIKEKRETATLKCYPIPRHDTVYWYQQGPGQDPQFLISFYEKMQSDKGSIPDRFSAQQFSDYHSELNMSSLELGDSALYFCASSLEGGEQFFGPGTRLTVL.

This chain uses TRBV7-9 with TRBJ1-5, with D uncertain. CDR3 length equals 14 residues. The V end was cut by 5 bases, the J end by 5 bases, with 13 bases between. Germline loops: CDR1 SEHNR, CDR2 FQNEAQ (reference sequence). The CDR3: CASSDRQSDQPQHF. For the CDR3, the DNA is TGTGCCAGCAGCGACCGACAATCAGATCAGCCCCAGCATTTT. Together with reference TRBV7-9 and TRBJ1-5, the CDR3 gives the full variable domain: DTGVSQNPRHKITKRGQNVTFRCDPISEHNRLYWYRQTLGQGPEFLTYFQNEAQLEKSRLLSDRFSAERPKGSFSTLEIQRTEQGDSAMYLCASSDRQSDQPQHFGDGTRLSIL.

The chain recombines TRBV7-2 with TRBJ1-4; the D gene is possibly TRBD1 (5 bases). In germline, CDR1 is SGHTA, CDR2 FQGNSA. V was pared by 5 bases and J by 2 bases, with 12 bases between. This CDR3 spans 15 amino acids. CDR3 region: CASSASGATNEKLFF. The CDR3, as DNA: TGTGCCAGCAGCGCTAGTGGGGCTACTAATGAAAAACTGTTTTTT.

This clone was detected only a few times. This chain joins TRBV28 and TRBJ1-4; no reliable D call. The CDR3 contains 12 residues. Trimming stripped 7 bases from V and 8 bases from J, with 11 bases between. The germline V gene encodes CDR1 MDHEN and CDR2 SYDVKM. The CDR3 DNA reads TGTGCCAGCAACTGGAGGGCCGAAAAACTGTTTTTT. Translating gives CASNWRAEKLFF.

The rearrangement uses TRBV7-2 and TRBJ2-7, with 8 nucleotides matching TRBD1. CDR1 and CDR2 from the germline V gene are SGHTA and FQGNSA. This CDR3 spans 12 amino acids. V lost 6 bases to trimming and J lost 7 bases; unmatched junction nucleotides: 5. Written as DNA, the CDR3 is TGTGCCAGCAGACCGACAGGGGAGGAGCAGTACTTC. This sequence encodes CASRPTGEEQYF.

The chain links TRBV6-5 to TRBJ2-7; 7 nucleotides match TRBD1. The V segment lost 2 bases and the J segment 3 bases; nucleotides outside the gene matches: 7. CDR3 length: 15 residues. Germline V CDR1 and CDR2: MNHEY, SVGAGI. Here the CDR3 DNA reads TGTGCCAGCAGTTACCTTCGGGACAGCCTCTACGAGCAGTACTTC. Residues: CASSYLRDSLYEQYF.

V and J are TRBV27 and TRBJ2-1; the D gene is possibly TRBD1 (5 bases). CDR1 is MNHEY, CDR2 SMNVEV, per germline (reference sequence). CDR3 length: 10 amino acids. V was pared by 8 bases and J by 13 bases, with 12 bases between. CDR3 in DNA: TGTGCCAGCCCCGACAGACCACAGTTCTTC. It yields the protein CASPDRPQFF.

The chain joins TRBV19 to TRBJ2-1, with D hard to call. V lost 0 bases and J 6 bases, leaving 6 bases between the germline ends. The CDR3 is 13 amino acids. Germline CDR1 reads LNHDA; CDR2 reads SQIVND (reference sequence). For the CDR3, the DNA is TGTGCCAGTAGTATAGACCAAGCCAATGAGCAGTTCTTC. It yields the protein CASSIDQANEQFF.

This rearrangement joins TRBV3-1 (or the pseudogene TRBV3-2) to TRBJ2-7; 10 bases agree with TRBD2. Trimming removed 1 base from V and 2 bases from J; junction bases left unmatched: 5. Germline V CDR1 and CDR2: LGHDT, YNNKEL (reference sequence). The CDR3 sequence is 16 residues long. The CDR3 region has the DNA TGTGCCAGCAGCCAAGGGAAGCTAGCGGGAGCCTACGAGCAGTACTTC. Residues: CASSQGKLAGAYEQYF.